This TCR beta chain was profiled in a study of T cells in Graves' hyperthyroidism and ophthalmopathy. As for the study in general: Peripheral blood was drawn at first diagnosis, prior to all treatment.

Stable Graves' hyperthyroidism denoted no ophthalmopathy progression over 18 months. Any patient presenting with uncontrolled infection, other autoimmune disease, pregnancy or lactation was left out. Clinical symptoms, serum thyroxine, TRAb, thyroid ultrasound and orbital computed tomography established diagnosis. A few counts support this clonotype. It was RNA transcripts that yielded the amplified TCR beta CDR3 regions. TCR CDR3 regions were first amplified by RT-PCR with HTBI primers. TCRdb processed the multiplex PCR reads anew with MiXCR; each CDR3 protein has one entry. The sample records fewer than 700,000 distinct CDR3 sequences, 16% being singletons. V gave up 0 bases and J gave up 3 bases, with 9 bases separating them. The CDR3 runs 15 residues. CDR1 and CDR2 (germline): SGDLS, YYNGEE.

The sequenced sample was blood. The gene calls are TRBV9 and TRBJ2-2; D ambiguous. This receptor was taken from a woman aged 25 to 39 with Graves' hyperthyroidism. This CDR3 is CASSVGGSYTGELFF. CDR3 coding DNA: TGTGCCAGCAGCGTAGGCGGCAGCTACACCGGGGAGCTGTTTTTT.